Listed here are 15 T cell receptor beta chains from one sample, sequenced in a study of molecular identifiers for immune sequencing clone quantification. TCRdb re-called the PCR reads with MiXCR, one entry per CDR3 protein. This sample carries around 480,000 distinct CDR3 sequences, about a fifth of them seen once, and the ten largest clones take approximately 0.84%. The sample was naive CD8+ T cells from blood, with Jurkat cell RNA spiked in. Noted subset: FACS-sorted CD8+CD4-CCR7+CD45RA+ naive T cells. The receptors stem from a human donor in good health. Some libraries in this study had Jurkat cell RNA spiked in.

The rearrangement uses TRBV6-5 and TRBJ2-1; 9 bases map to TRBD2. CDR3 length equals 15 residues. The V gene's germline CDR1 is MNHEY and CDR2 SVGAGI. The J segment lost 5 bases and the V segment lost 1 base, leaving 3 bases of the junction unmatched. The CDR3 DNA reads as TGTGCCAGCAGTTACTTAGCGGGAGCGGACAATGAGCAGTTCTTC. Translating gives CASSYLAGADNEQFF.

Note on this clonotype: One end of the junction varies from germline; a read error may be responsible. The chain has TRBV7-9 and TRBJ2-2, with TRBD1 matching 7 bases. This CDR3 is 14 amino acids long. Germline V CDR1 and CDR2: SEHNR, FQNEAQ (reference sequence). CDR3 sequence: CASSPGQAPGELLF. CDR3 coding DNA: TGTGCCAGCAGCCCAGGACAGGCCCCCGGGGAGCTGCTTTTT.

This clonotype was observed once. CDR3 amino acids: CASSLVQGACTEAFF. CDR3 nucleotides: TGCGCCAGCAGCTTGGTCCAGGGGGCGTGCACTGAAGCTTTCTTT. The rearrangement joins TRBV5-1 to TRBJ1-1; 8 bases match TRBD1. This CDR3 has 15 residues. The V gene end was trimmed by 0 bases and the J gene end by 4 bases; junction bases not matched to a gene: 5. Germline loops: CDR1 SGHRS, CDR2 YFSETQ.

This rearrangement joins TRBV2 to TRBJ2-7; D unclear. Germline V gives CDR1 SNHLY, CDR2 FYNNEI. Trimming removed 7 bases at V and 3 bases at J, with 16 bases between. There are 14 residues in the CDR3. The DNA for the CDR3 is TGTGCCAGCAACTCCCAGAGAGCTAACTACGAGCAGTACTTC. Its translation: CASNSQRANYEQYF.

This chain connects TRBV12-3 or TRBV12-4 to TRBJ1-1; D is perhaps TRBD1 (6 bases). V was clipped by 5 bases and J by 7 bases, with 17 bases between them. The CDR3 length is 14 residues. CDR3 nucleotides: TGTGCCAGCAGTCTAATGGCAGGGGTGGATGAAGCTTTCTTT. Protein sequence: CASSLMAGVDEAFF.

This clonotype was counted ten times or more. This chain links TRBV5-6 with TRBJ2-4; D is unresolved. The CDR3 sequence is 13 residues long. Germline V gene data show CDR1 as SGHDT and CDR2 as YYEEEE. Trimming removed 7 bases from V and 0 bases from J, with 8 bases in between. This CDR3 is CASSTGAKNIQYF. CDR3 sequence (DNA): TGTGCCAGCTCCACGGGAGCCAAAAACATTCAGTACTTC.

The genes are TRBV7-2 and TRBJ2-7; weak D call: TRBD2 (5 bases). Per the germline V gene, CDR1 is SGHTA and CDR2 is FQGNSA. V was trimmed by 0 bases and J by 5 bases, leaving 11 bases between them. The CDR3 runs 14 residues. Here the CDR3 DNA reads TGTGCCAGCAGCTTAGCCGTACGAGCGGACGAGCAGTACTTC. It specifies CASSLAVRADEQYF.

This chain connects TRBV29-1 to TRBJ2-1; no reliable D call. Trimming removed 7 bases at V and 12 bases at J, with 19 bases between. CDR1 is SQVTM, CDR2 ANQGSEA, per germline. There are 12 residues in the CDR3. The CDR3 nucleotides read TGCAGCGCTCTCGAGTGGCCCATGGTGCAGTTCTTC. This codes for CSALEWPMVQFF.

This clonotype was seen only a few times. This chain links TRBV30 with TRBJ2-3; 8 nucleotides line up with TRBD2. Germline-derived CDR1 and CDR2 are GTSNPN and SVGIG (reference sequence). CDR3 length equals 15 residues. The V and J ends lost 5 bases and 5 bases, in that order; junction bases with no gene match: 12. CDR3 in DNA: TGTGCCTGGGGCACGGGACTAGTGTTTCGAGATACGCAGTATTTT. Its translation is CAWGTGLVFRDTQYF.

This clonotype was seen only a few times. Sequence at one end of the junction differs from germline and may be a read error. The V call is TRBV24-1, the J call TRBJ2-2; 8 bases agree with TRBD1. Looked up from germline, CDR1 is KGHDR and CDR2 is SFDVKD. The CDR3 totals 17 residues. The CDR3 sequence is CATSGESGTGNTGELFF. Written as DNA, the CDR3 is TGTGCCACGAGTGGGGAATCCGGGACAGGGAACACCGGGGAGCTGTTTTTT.

This clonotype has a handful of counts. This sequence joins TRBV4-1 and TRBJ1-1; 7 nucleotides agree with TRBD1. V gave up 3 bases and J gave up 5 bases; unmatched junction bases: 9. Per the germline V gene, CDR1 is MGHRA and CDR2 is YSYEKL. The CDR3 runs 15 residues. The CDR3 coding sequence is TGCGCCAGCAGCCACGACCCGGCGGGACAGACTGAAGCTTTCTTT. This codes for CASSHDPAGQTEAFF.

This clonotype was seen a few times. This rearrangement joins TRBV4-1 to TRBJ2-7, with 11 nucleotides matching TRBD1. This CDR3 has 16 residues. CDR1 is MGHRA and CDR2 is YSYEKL in the germline V gene. V dropped 4 bases and J dropped 4; count of bases not matched to a gene: 9. For the CDR3, the DNA is TGCGCCAGCAGCCCCGAAGGAGGACAGGGGGCGTACGAGCAGTACTTC. Amino acids: CASSPEGGQGAYEQYF.

This chain joins TRBV4-3 and TRBJ2-1, with D possibly being TRBD2 (6 bases). This CDR3 spans 16 amino acids. Germline V CDR1 and CDR2: LGHNA, YSLEER. Trimming removed 0 bases from V and 4 bases from J, with 13 bases in between. CDR3 amino acids: CASSQDFRGSYNEQFF. In DNA, the CDR3 is TGCGCCAGCAGCCAAGATTTTCGGGGGTCTTACAATGAGCAGTTCTTC.

The J gene is TRBJ2-3, the V gene TRBV12-3 or TRBV12-4; TRBD2 matches 8 bases. The CDR3 is made up of 12 amino acids. The CDR3 nucleotides read TGTGCAGCAGCGGGAGGCACAGATACGCAGTATTTT. Its translation: CAAAGGTDTQYF.

This clonotype was seen at least ten times. CDR3 nucleotides: TGTGCCAGCTCACCAAGGGACGGCAATACCGGGGAGCTGTTTTTT. It specifies CASSPRDGNTGELFF. This chain links TRBV18 with TRBJ2-2; D might be TRBD1 or TRBD2, each matching 5 bases. CDR1 is KGHSH and CDR2 is LQKENI in the germline V gene. The CDR3 sequence is 15 residues long. Deletions cut 2 bases from V and 5 bases from J, with 12 bases between.